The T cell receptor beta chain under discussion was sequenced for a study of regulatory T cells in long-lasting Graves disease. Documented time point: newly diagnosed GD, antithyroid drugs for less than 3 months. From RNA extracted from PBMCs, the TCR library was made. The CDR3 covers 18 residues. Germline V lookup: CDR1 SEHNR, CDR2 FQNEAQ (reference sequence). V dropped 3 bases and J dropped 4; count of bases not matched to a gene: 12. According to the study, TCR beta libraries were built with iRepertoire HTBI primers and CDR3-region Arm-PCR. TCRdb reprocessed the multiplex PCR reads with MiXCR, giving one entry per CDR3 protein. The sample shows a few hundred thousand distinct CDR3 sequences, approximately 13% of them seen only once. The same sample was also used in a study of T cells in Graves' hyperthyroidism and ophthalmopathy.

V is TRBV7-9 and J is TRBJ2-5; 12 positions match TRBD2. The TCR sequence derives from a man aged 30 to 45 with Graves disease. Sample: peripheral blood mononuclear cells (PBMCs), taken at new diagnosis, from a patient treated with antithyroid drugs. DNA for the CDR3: TGTGCCAGCAGCTTTGCCCTAGCGGGAGGGCCGGTGGGAGAGACCCAGTACTTC. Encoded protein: CASSFALAGGPVGETQYF.